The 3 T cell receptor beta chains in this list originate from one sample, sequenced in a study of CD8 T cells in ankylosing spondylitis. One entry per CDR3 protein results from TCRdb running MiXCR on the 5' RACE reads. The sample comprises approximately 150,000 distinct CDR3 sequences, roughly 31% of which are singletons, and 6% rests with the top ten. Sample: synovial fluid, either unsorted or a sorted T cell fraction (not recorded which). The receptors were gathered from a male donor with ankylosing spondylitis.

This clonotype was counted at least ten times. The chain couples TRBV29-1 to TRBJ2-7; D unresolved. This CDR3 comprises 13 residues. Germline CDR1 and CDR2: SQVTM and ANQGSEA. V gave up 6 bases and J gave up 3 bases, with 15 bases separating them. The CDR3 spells CSVCIDPLYEQYF. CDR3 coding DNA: TGCAGCGTGTGTATCGACCCCCTCTACGAGCAGTACTTC.

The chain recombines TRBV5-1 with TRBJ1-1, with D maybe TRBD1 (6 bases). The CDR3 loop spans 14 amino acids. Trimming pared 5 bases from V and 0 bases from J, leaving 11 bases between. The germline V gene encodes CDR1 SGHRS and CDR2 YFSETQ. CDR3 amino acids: CASSPDSMNTEAFF. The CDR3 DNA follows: TGCGCCAGCAGTCCGGACAGCATGAACACTGAAGCTTTCTTT.

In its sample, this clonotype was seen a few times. CDR3 protein: CASSLRQGLDEQFF. The CDR3 DNA reads as TGTGCCAGCAGCTTGAGACAGGGGTTGGATGAGCAGTTCTTC. The chain links TRBV5-4 to TRBJ2-1, with 8 bases matching TRBD1. The germline CDR1 and CDR2 sequences are SGHNT and YYREEE (reference sequence). The CDR3 covers 14 residues. V trimming: 1 base; J trimming: 8 bases; junction bases outside the gene matches: 5.